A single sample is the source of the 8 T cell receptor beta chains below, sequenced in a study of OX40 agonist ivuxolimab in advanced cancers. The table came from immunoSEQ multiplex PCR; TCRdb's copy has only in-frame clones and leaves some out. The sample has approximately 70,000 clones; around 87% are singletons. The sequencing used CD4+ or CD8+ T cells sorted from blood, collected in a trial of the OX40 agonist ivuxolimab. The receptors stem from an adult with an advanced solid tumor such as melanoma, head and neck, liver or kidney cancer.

The CDR3 DNA reads TGTGCCAGCAGTCCGGACAGGGGAGGCGAGCAGTACTTC. It specifies CASSPDRGGEQYF. The rearrangement links TRBV6-1 to TRBJ2-7, with TRBD1 identical over 9 bases. The CDR3 length is 13 residues. CDR1 and CDR2 from the germline V gene are MNHNS and SASEGT. Trimming removed 5 bases from V and 6 bases from J; junction bases left unmatched: 5.

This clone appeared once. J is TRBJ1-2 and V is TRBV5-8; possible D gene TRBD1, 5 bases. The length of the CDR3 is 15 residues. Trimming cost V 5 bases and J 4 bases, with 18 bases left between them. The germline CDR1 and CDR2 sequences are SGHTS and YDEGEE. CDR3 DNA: TGTGCCAGCAGAACCGTCCCCCAAGGGGCCTATGGCTACACCTTC. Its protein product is CASRTVPQGAYGYTF.

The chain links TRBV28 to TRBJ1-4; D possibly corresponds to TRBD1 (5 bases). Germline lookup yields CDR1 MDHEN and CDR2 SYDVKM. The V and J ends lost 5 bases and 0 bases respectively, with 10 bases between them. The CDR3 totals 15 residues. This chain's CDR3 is CASSSPGATNEKLFF. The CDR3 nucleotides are TGTGCCAGCAGTAGTCCGGGGGCAACTAATGAAAAACTGTTTTTT.

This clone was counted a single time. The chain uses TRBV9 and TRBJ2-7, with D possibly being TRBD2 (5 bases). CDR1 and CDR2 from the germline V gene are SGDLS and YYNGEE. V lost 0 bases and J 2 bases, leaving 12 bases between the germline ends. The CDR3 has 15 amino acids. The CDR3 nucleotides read TGTGCCAGCAGCGTAGGCGGAGCGGACCCCTACGAGCAGTACTTC. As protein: CASSVGGADPYEQYF. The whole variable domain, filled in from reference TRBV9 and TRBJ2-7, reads DSGVTQTPKHLITATGQRVTLRCSPRSGDLSVYWYQQSLDQGLQFLIQYYNGEERAKGNILERFSAQQFPDLHSELNLSSLELGDSALYFCASSVGGADPYEQYFGPGTRLTVT.

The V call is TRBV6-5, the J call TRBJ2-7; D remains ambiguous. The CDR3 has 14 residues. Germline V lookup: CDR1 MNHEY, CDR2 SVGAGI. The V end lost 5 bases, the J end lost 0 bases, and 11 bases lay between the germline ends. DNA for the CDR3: TGTGCCAGCAGTCCAACAACGATCTCCTACGAGCAGTACTTC. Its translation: CASSPTTISYEQYF.

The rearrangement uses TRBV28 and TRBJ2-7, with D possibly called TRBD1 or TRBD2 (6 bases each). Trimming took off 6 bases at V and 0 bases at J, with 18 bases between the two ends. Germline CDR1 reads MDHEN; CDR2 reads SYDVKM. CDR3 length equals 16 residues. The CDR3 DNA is TGTGCCAGCAGGCTGGGGTGGGGGGCCCTCTCCTACGAGCAGTACTTC. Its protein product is CASRLGWGALSYEQYF.

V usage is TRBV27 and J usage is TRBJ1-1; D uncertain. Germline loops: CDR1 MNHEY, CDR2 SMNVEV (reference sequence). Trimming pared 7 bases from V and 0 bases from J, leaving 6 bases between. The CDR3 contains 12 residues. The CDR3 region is CASTGMNTEAFF. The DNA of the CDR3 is TGTGCCAGCACGGGGATGAACACTGAAGCTTTCTTT.

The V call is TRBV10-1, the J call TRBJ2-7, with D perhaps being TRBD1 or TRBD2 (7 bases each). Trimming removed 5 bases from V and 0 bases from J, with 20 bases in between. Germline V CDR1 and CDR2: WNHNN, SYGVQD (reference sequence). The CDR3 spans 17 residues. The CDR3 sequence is CASSTPRRGDSSYEQYF. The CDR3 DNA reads TGCGCCAGCAGTACCCCACGCCGGGGGGACAGCTCCTACGAGCAGTACTTC.